This T cell receptor beta chain was captured in a study of blood T cell repertoires in COVID-19. About the study: There were acute and convalescent COVID-19 samples, and they came from the United States, Italy and Spain. PBMCs, B-cell-depleted T cells, or T cells were the source of the cDNA or gDNA that made up the material.

Participant ages covered 18 to 89 years across 25 or so US areas. Participants' own reports of clinical history determined their cohort assignment. Profiled with immunoSEQ multiplex PCR; TCRdb holds only in-frame clones, not every one. The data hold around 320,000 clones, with around nine tenths observed a single time. Source material: PBMCs or T cells enriched from blood (not recorded which). This clonotype was sampled from a woman in her twenties or thirties who had been exposed to COVID-19.

CDR3 residues: CASSLGGAELEGYTF. CDR3 in DNA: TGCGCCAGCAGCTTAGGGGGCGCCGAATTGGAGGGCTACACCTTC. This chain uses TRBV5-1 with TRBJ1-2; 7 bases match TRBD1. Germline CDR1 and CDR2: SGHRS and YFSETQ. There are 15 residues in the CDR3. The J segment lost 8 bases and the V segment lost 2 bases, leaving 12 bases of the junction unmatched.